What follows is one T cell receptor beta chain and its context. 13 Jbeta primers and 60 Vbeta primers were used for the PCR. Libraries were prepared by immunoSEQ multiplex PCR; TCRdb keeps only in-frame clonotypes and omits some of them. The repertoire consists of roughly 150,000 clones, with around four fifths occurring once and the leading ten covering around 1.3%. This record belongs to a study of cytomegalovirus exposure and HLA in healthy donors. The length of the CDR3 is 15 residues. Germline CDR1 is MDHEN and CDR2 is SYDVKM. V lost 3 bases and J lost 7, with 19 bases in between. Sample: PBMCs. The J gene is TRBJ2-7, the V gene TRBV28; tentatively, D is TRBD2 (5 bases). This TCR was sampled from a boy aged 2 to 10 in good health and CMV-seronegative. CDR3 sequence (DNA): TGTGCCAGCAGTTTCCTAGTCGCATCGGACTGGGAGCAGTACTTC. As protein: CASSFLVASDWEQYF.